The subject of this entry is one T cell receptor (beta chain). The CDR3 runs to 15 residues. Germline-derived CDR1 and CDR2 are SGHDT and YYEEEE. J lost 8 bases, V lost 4 bases, and 8 bases had no gene match. The data derive from a study of blood T cell repertoires in COVID-19. Original methodology: Using reference gene primer amplification, nucleated cell counts were estimated. The table came from immunoSEQ multiplex PCR; TCRdb's copy has only in-frame clones and leaves some out. V and J calls and clone size are as listed in that table; D and trimming were resolved from the DNA. This sample has around 120,000 clones; about 85% occur once, and the top ten carry 11%.

Sequencing input: peripheral blood. The rearrangement uses TRBV5-6 and TRBJ1-6, with 8 bases fitting TRBD1. The sequence came from a man at least 80 years old with acute or convalescent COVID-19. CDR3 bases: TGTGCCAGCAGCAACGCGGACAGGGAGGATTCACCCCTCCACTTT. It translates to CASSNADREDSPLHF.